The entry below gives a single T cell receptor (beta chain) sequence along with its context. Authors' data handling: Nucleated cell number was recorded as an estimate derived from reference gene primer amplification. The table came from immunoSEQ multiplex PCR; TCRdb's copy has only in-frame clones and leaves some out. The V and J calls and clone size were taken over from that table, and D and trimming were inferred from the DNA. Counted here are roughly 300,000 clones, 87% occurring once; the ten biggest clones make up approximately 8%. The sample is drawn from a study of blood T cell repertoires in COVID-19. V was clipped by 3 bases and J by 7 bases; unmatched bases: 7. Per germline, CDR1 SGDLS and CDR2 YYNGEE. The CDR3 length is 15 residues.

The source material was peripheral blood. The chain has TRBV9 and TRBJ1-4; TRBD1 matches at 9 bases. This clonotype originated in a woman between 50 and 59 years old who had recovered from COVID-19. CDR3 amino acids: CASSARQGESEKLFF. The DNA of the CDR3 is TGTGCCAGCAGCGCTCGACAGGGGGAAAGTGAAAAACTGTTTTTT.